This T cell receptor beta chain was obtained from a study of T-cell reconstitution after alpha-beta-depleted transplantation in children (dated by TCRdb to the mid-2010s). For the study in its entirety: Using TCR repertoire profiling, the study followed T-cell immune reconstitution in a quantitative way in children after TCRalphabeta/CD19-depleted allogeneic hematopoietic cell transplantation. What the study reported, not specific to this receptor: The apparently early recovery of alphabetaT-cell counts about two months after transplant reportedly depended on only several hundred rapidly expanded clones that came from non-depleted graft cells. Over the following months the frequencies of hyperexpanded clones went down, and after one year T-cell counts and TCRbeta diversity were mostly credited to newly produced T cells. In some patients, the high TCRbeta diversity seen at day 60 was put down to recipient T cells and intrathymic progenitors that had survived conditioning.

The treatment or condition label here, explained by the study, means: allogeneic hematopoietic cell transplantation with graft depleted of TCRalphabeta T cells and CD19 B cells. The children who served as transplant recipients had been given grafts of TCRalphabeta/CD19-depleted allogeneic hematopoietic cells. Points on this clonotype: This clone's antigen is unknown. Compared with germline, one end of the junction differs, possibly owing to a read error.

Reading the germline V gene gives CDR1 SGHRS and CDR2 YFSETQ. The CDR3 holds 15 amino acids from the cysteine to the phenylalanine. Only the CDR3 DNA is retained, 45 bases long and in frame from the first base. To prepare the library, PCR was applied. The sequencing machine was an Illumina HiSeq 2500. TCR libraries were prepared with molecular barcoding, using unique molecular identifiers to normalize TCRbeta repertoire quantification. Clones were called with MiXCR by TCRdb after fastp trimmed the public reads at Q25, and only in-frame beta chains were retained. CDR3 protein duplicates are merged, each entry listing the most common genes and DNA. The sample table records about 900,000 distinct CDR3 sequences; roughly 29% of these occur just once. The ten largest clonotypes hold 28% of the sample.

This clonotype originated in a boy less than two years old who had a stem cell transplant for SCID, so the T cells may come from the graft donor. The specimen was PBMCs, mostly from graft donor cells, collected 360 days after TCRalphabeta/CD19-depleted stem cell transplant. The rearranged chain carries TRBV5-1 and TRBJ2-4; the D gene is possibly TRBD2, with 6 bases matching. CDR3 region: CASSLGQGLVNIQCF. The DNA sequence is as follows: TGCGCCAGCAGCTTGGGTCAGGGACTCGTAAACATTCAGTGCTTC.